This record covers a single T cell receptor (beta chain). Its antigen is as yet unknown. The germline CDR1 and CDR2 sequences are MNHNS and SASEGT. Trimming removed 6 bases at V and 9 bases at J, with 12 bases between. The CDR3 length is 12 residues. The cohort's ophthalmopathy patients, a group with duration under 3 months, had a Clinical Activity Score of at least 3 and a NOSPECS grade of at least 4. Patients having uncontrolled infection, another autoimmune disease, pregnancy or lactation were not included. The data were taken from a study of T cells in Graves' hyperthyroidism and ophthalmopathy. Study-level results: In validation, the model predicted ophthalmopathy. These predictions came a median about 6 months before onset.

Regions amplified from RNA transcripts were the TCR beta CDR3 regions. The HTBI primer set drove a first-round RT-PCR of the TCR CDR3. TCRdb re-derived calls from the multiplex PCR reads in MiXCR, one entry per CDR3 protein. The data show approximately 400,000 distinct CDR3 sequences, roughly 13% seen once. The material sequenced was blood. V and J are TRBV6-1 and TRBJ2-1; D is perhaps TRBD2 (5 bases). The sequence came from a man in his forties or fifties with Graves' ophthalmopathy. The CDR3 DNA reads TGTGCCAGCAGCCTCCCGAGCGGTGAGCAGTTCTTC. Amino acid sequence: CASSLPSGEQFF.